The TCR beta chain described here comes from a study of identical twins. The CDR3 covers 15 residues. Germline V gene sequence: CDR1 KGHDR, CDR2 SFDVKD. With 2 bases removed from V and 7 bases from J, the gap between germline ends came to 13 bases. Via MiXCR, TCRdb re-called the 5' RACE reads, giving one row per CDR3 protein. Of hundreds of thousands of distinct CDR3 sequences listed, around an eighth are singletons. This clonotype has more than one count but fewer than ten. This sample was shared with a second study, whose subject was yellow fever vaccine responses in identical twins.

The rearrangement links TRBV24-1 to TRBJ2-2, with D perhaps being TRBD1 or TRBD2 (5 bases each). Sequences were obtained from CD8+ T cells sorted from blood. The source is a woman younger than 35 in good health. The CDR3 DNA follows: TGTGCCACCAGTGATTCTGGTTTTGGGGGCGGGGAGCTGTTTTTT. Its protein is CATSDSGFGGGELFF.